The TCR beta chain described here comes from a study of T cell responses to AZD1222 COVID-19 vaccine. Study-level results: Elevations in Spike-specific TCR breadth and depth followed administration of two AZD1222 doses.

As to this clone: Its antigen is not identified.

V lost 3 bases and J lost 4, with 9 bases in between. Looked up from germline, CDR1 is MDHEN and CDR2 is SYDVKM. This CDR3 contains 13 residues. Assay: immunoSEQ multiplex PCR; the TCRdb copy retains only in-frame clones and omits some. Found here are over 120,000 clones; the top ten clones hold under 2.5%. Sequenced: peripheral blood. The sequence was collected from an adult in good health. V gene TRBV28 combines with J gene TRBJ1-1, with D hard to call. CDR3 in DNA: TGTGCCAGCAGTTTTCTGGTGCCCACTGAAGCTTTCTTT. It specifies CASSFLVPTEAFF.